The clone carrying this T cell receptor (beta chain) was detected only once. CDR1 is SGHTA, CDR2 FQGNSA, per germline. V was trimmed by 4 bases and J by 4 bases, leaving 10 bases between them. This CDR3 is built from 13 residues. This sample was included in a study of cytomegalovirus exposure and HLA in healthy donors. A multiplex PCR was run with 60 Vbeta primers and 13 Jbeta primers. Sequencing was performed with immunoSEQ multiplex PCR; in TCRdb, only in-frame clones are kept and a portion is missing. The sample lists approximately 130,000 clones, about four fifths occurring once. This TCR was recovered from a man aged 18 to 29 in good health and CMV-seronegative. J is TRBJ1-2 and V is TRBV7-2; the D is unclear. Sequenced sample: PBMCs. The CDR3 DNA reads as TGTGCCAGCAGCTCGCTCGCGGTCTATGGCTACACCTTC. Protein: CASSSLAVYGYTF.